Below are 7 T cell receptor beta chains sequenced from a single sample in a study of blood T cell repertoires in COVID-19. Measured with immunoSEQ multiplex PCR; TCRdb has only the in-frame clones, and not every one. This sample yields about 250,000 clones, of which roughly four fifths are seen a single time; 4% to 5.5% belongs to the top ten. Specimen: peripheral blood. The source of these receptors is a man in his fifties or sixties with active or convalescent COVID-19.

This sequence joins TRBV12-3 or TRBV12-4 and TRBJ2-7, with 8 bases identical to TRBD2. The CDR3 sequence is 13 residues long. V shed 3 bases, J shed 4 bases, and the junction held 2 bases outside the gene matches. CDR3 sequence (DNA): TGTGCCAGCAGTTTTAGCGGGGTTTACGAGCAGTACTTC. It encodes CASSFSGVYEQYF.

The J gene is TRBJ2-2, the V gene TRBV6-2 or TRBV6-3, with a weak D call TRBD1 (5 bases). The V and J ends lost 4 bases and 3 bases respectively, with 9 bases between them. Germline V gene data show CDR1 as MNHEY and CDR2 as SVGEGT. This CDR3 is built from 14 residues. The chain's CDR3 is CASSSGFDTGELFF. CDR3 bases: TGTGCCAGCAGTTCAGGGTTTGACACCGGGGAGCTGTTTTTT.

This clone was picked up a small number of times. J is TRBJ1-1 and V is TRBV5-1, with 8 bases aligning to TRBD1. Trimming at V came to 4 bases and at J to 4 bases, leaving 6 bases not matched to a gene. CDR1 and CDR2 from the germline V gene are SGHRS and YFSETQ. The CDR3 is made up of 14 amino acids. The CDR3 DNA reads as TGCGCCAGCAGCATCCTCGGACAGGGCACTGAAGCTTTCTTT. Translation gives CASSILGQGTEAFF.

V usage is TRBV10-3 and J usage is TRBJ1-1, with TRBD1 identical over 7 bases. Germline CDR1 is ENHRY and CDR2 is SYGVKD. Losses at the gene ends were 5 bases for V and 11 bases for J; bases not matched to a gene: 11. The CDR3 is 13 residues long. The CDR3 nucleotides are TGTGCCATCAGTCTCGACCCAACAGGGGATGCTTTCTTT. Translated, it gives CAISLDPTGDAFF.

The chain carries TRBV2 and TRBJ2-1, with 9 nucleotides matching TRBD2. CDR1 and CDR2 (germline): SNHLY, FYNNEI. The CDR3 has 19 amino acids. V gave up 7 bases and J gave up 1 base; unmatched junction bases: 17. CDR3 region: CASTLGGGGALLSYNEQFF. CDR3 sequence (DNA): TGTGCCAGCACCCTAGGGGGCGGGGGGGCTCTCTTGTCCTACAATGAGCAGTTCTTC.

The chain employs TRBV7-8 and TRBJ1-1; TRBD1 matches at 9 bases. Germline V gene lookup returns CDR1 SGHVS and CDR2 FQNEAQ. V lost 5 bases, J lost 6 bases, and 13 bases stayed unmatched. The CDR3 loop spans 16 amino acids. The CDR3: CASSPRTGDEGSEAFF. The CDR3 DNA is TGTGCCAGCAGCCCAAGGACAGGGGATGAGGGGTCTGAAGCTTTCTTT.

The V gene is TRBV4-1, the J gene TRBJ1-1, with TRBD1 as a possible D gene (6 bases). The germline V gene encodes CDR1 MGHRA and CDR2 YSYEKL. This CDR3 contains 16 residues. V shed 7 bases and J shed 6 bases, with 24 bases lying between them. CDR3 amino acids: CASTNVEQGTSPEAFF. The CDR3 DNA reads TGCGCCAGCACCAACGTGGAACAGGGAACGAGCCCTGAAGCTTTCTTT.